The 18 T cell receptor beta chains below all came from one sample that was sequenced in a study of regulatory T cells in long-lasting Graves disease. Construction of the TCR beta libraries employed iRepertoire HTBI primers in conjunction with Arm-PCR of CDR3 regions. Each CDR3 protein is one row after TCRdb ran MiXCR on the multiplex PCR reads. The data show about 540,000 distinct CDR3 sequences, less than 15% seen once. Indicated time point: newly diagnosed GD, antithyroid drugs for less than 3 months. RNA extracted from PBMCs served as the sequencing template. These records were also assigned to another study, of T cells in Graves' hyperthyroidism and ophthalmopathy.

The sequencing used peripheral blood mononuclear cells (PBMCs), collected at new diagnosis, from a patient treated with antithyroid drugs. The receptor set was obtained from a man aged 30 to 39 with Graves disease.

In its sample, this clonotype was seen many times. This chain connects TRBV7-8 to TRBJ1-1; D call uncertain. Germline V lookup: CDR1 SGHVS, CDR2 FQNEAQ. Trimming cost V 1 base and J 10 bases, with 7 bases left between them. The CDR3 has 11 residues. CDR3: CASSLGRGAFF. CDR3 nucleotide sequence: TGTGCCAGCAGCTTAGGCCGGGGAGCTTTCTTT.

The V and J genes are TRBV11-2 and TRBJ2-1; D remains ambiguous. Trimming stripped 5 bases from V and 4 bases from J, with 15 bases between. This CDR3 is built from 15 residues. Per germline, CDR1 SGHAT and CDR2 FQNNGV. This CDR3 is CASSPPITRYNEQFF. The DNA of the CDR3 is TGTGCCAGCAGCCCGCCAATTACGAGATACAATGAGCAGTTCTTC.

This clonotype was detected many times. The CDR3 DNA is TGTGCCAGCAGCTTAGCAGGGATCCAGCCCCAGCATTTT. It translates to CASSLAGIQPQHF. The chain links TRBV7-2 to TRBJ1-5; the D is unclear. Trimming stripped 0 bases from V and 7 bases from J, with 7 bases between. Germline loops: CDR1 SGHTA, CDR2 FQGNSA. The CDR3 runs to 13 residues. The full variable domain, rest sourced from reference TRBV7-2 and TRBJ1-5, is GAGVSQSPSNKVTEKGKDVELRCDPISGHTALYWYRQSLGQGLEFLIYFQGNSAPDKSGLPSDRFSAERTGGSVSTLTIQRTQQEDSAVYLCASSLAGIQPQHFGDGTRLSIL.

Concerning this clonotype itself: A clone one base away is much larger, so this may be a read error. The chain couples TRBV20-1 to TRBJ2-1; 11 positions match TRBD2. The germline V gene encodes CDR1 DFQATT and CDR2 SNEGSKA (reference sequence). The length of the CDR3 is 16 residues. In nucleotides, the CDR3 is TGCGGTGCTGTGACTAGCGGGGCCGCCGGTCACAATGAGCAGTTCTTC. Amino acid sequence: CGAVTSGAAGHNEQFF.

About this clonotype: The conserved phenylalanine or tryptophan normally closing the CDR3 is absent here, so this likely arose from a read error. The rearrangement links TRBV28 to TRBJ1-2, with D unresolved. Germline loops: CDR1 MDHEN, CDR2 SYDVKM. Trimming stripped 5 bases from V and 4 bases from J, with 11 bases between. The CDR3 loop spans 13 amino acids. DNA of the CDR3: TGTGCCAGCAGTATCACAGCCCTCTATGGCTACACCTCC. Translating it yields CASSITALYGYTS.

The chain joins TRBV27 to TRBJ1-2; D ambiguous. The CDR3 spans 12 residues. Trimming pared 7 bases from V and 2 bases from J, leaving 8 bases between. Germline CDR1 is MNHEY and CDR2 is SMNVEV (reference sequence). CDR3 in amino acids: CASTTGNYGYTF. CDR3 DNA: TGTGCCAGCACTACGGGGAACTATGGCTACACCTTC.

J is TRBJ2-1 and V is TRBV5-4; D is perhaps TRBD1 (5 bases). Trimming removed 3 bases from V and 1 base from J, with 11 bases in between. The CDR3 is 15 residues long. The germline gives CDR1 SGHNT, CDR2 YYREEE (reference sequence). The CDR3 loop reads CASSWGEVSYNEQFF. CDR3 nucleotides: TGTGCCAGCAGCTGGGGCGAGGTATCCTACAATGAGCAGTTCTTC.

This clonotype showed up many times. The chain uses TRBV5-1 and TRBJ2-2; D gene uncertain. The CDR3 covers 14 residues. Germline values: CDR1 SGHRS, CDR2 YFSETQ. Between the trimmed V and J ends, which lost 0 bases and 0 bases, there was a span of 3 bases. The CDR3 DNA is TGCGCCAGCAGCTTGGCCACGAACACCGGGGAGCTGTTTTTT. Translated: CASSLATNTGELFF.

This clonotype has ten or more counts. The V gene is TRBV2, the J gene TRBJ2-7; D perhaps matches TRBD1 (6 bases). CDR1 is SNHLY, CDR2 FYNNEI, per germline. The CDR3 covers 13 residues. Trimming shortened V by 5 bases and J by 2 bases, and 10 bases separated the two germline ends. The CDR3 nucleotides are TGTGCCAGCAGTTCAGAGGGGGCCTACGAGCAGTACTTC. It codes for CASSSEGAYEQYF.

This clonotype was seen at least ten times. The chain has TRBV18 and TRBJ2-3; TRBD2 matches at 8 bases. Trimming cost V 5 bases and J 0 bases; bases outside gene matches: 4. Germline CDR1 KGHSH, CDR2 LQKENI. The CDR3 sequence is 15 residues long. In nucleotides, the CDR3 is TGTGCCAGCTCATACTCTAGCGGGAGCACAGATACGCAGTATTTT. Amino acid sequence: CASSYSSGSTDTQYF.

In DNA, the CDR3 is TGTGCCAGCAGCTGGTCTCTTGACAATGAGCAGTTCTTC. Translating gives CASSWSLDNEQFF. The chain has TRBV5-4 and TRBJ2-1; D call uncertain. V was shortened by 3 bases and J by 5 bases, with 9 bases between the two germline ends. The CDR3 is made up of 13 amino acids. Germline loops: CDR1 SGHNT, CDR2 YYREEE (reference sequence). Based on the CDR3 plus reference TRBV5-4 and TRBJ2-1, the full variable domain is ETGVTQSPTHLIKTRGQQVTLRCSSQSGHNTVSWYQQALGQGPQFIFQYYREEENGRGNFPPRFSGLQFPNYSSELNVNALELDDSALYLCASSWSLDNEQFFGPGTRLTVL.

The table lists this clonotype with a few counts. V is TRBV30 and J is TRBJ2-1, with 16 bases matching TRBD2. CDR1 GTSNPN and CDR2 SVGIG come from the germline V gene (reference sequence). J lost 3 bases, V lost 3 bases, and 5 bases had no gene match. The CDR3 runs to 17 residues. CDR3 amino acids: CAWSGTSGRDYYNEQFF. CDR3 DNA sequence: TGTGCCTGGAGCGGGACTAGCGGGAGGGACTACTACAATGAGCAGTTCTTC.

The chain couples TRBV27 to TRBJ2-2; D may be TRBD1 (6 bases). CDR3 length equals 15 residues. V dropped 5 bases and J dropped 3 bases, with 13 bases sitting between them. The germline V gene has CDR1 MNHEY and CDR2 SMNVEV (reference sequence). CDR3 nucleotides: TGTGCCAGCAGTGTACAGGGCCCCGACACCGGGGAGCTGTTTTTT. It yields the protein CASSVQGPDTGELFF.

The CDR3 loop is CASSYSPGGSFGELFF. CDR3 DNA: TGTGCCAGCAGTTACTCCCCGGGAGGGTCCTTCGGGGAGCTGTTTTTT. The chain links TRBV6-5 to TRBJ2-2; 8 positions match TRBD2. The CDR3 extends over 16 amino acids. The trim removed 0 bases at V and 7 bases at J, leaving 7 bases unmatched. Germline V gene sequence: CDR1 MNHEY, CDR2 SVGAGI.

The rearrangement joins TRBV10-3 to TRBJ2-7; TRBD1 aligns across 7 bases. Germline V CDR1 and CDR2: ENHRY, SYGVKD. CDR3 size: 15 residues. Trimming at V came to 0 bases and at J to 3 bases, leaving 5 bases not matched to a gene. The CDR3 protein is CAISESGGGYYEQYF. CDR3 bases: TGTGCCATCAGTGAGTCAGGGGGCGGATACTACGAGCAGTACTTC.

This clonotype appeared many times. The chain is built from TRBV20-1 and TRBJ2-5; 9 bases agree with TRBD2. Germline trimming cut 6 bases from V and 2 bases from J; bases unmatched to any gene: 10. Germline V gene sequence: CDR1 DFQATT, CDR2 SNEGSKA (reference sequence). The CDR3 consists of 15 residues. The CDR3: CSALMREGYQETQYF. CDR3 nucleotides: TGCAGTGCCTTGATGCGGGAGGGTTATCAAGAGACCCAGTACTTC.

Ten or more counts support this clonotype. The CDR3 DNA follows: TGTGCCATCAGTGACTTGTACCTGATCGGTGCTACTGAAGCTTTCTTT. This sequence encodes CAISDLYLIGATEAFF. The chain recombines TRBV10-3 with TRBJ1-1; D is unclear. V was clipped by 3 bases and J by 5 bases, with 19 bases between them. CDR3 length equals 16 residues. CDR1 and CDR2 (germline): ENHRY, SYGVKD.

This clonotype was seen a handful of times. V usage is TRBV27 and J usage is TRBJ2-7, with 7 bases that match TRBD2. Germline V gene sequence: CDR1 MNHEY, CDR2 SMNVEV (reference sequence). V lost 2 bases and J lost 5; bases outside the gene matches: 6. The CDR3 is made up of 14 amino acids. The CDR3 DNA follows: TGTGCCAGCAGTTTAGAGCCGGGGGGTCACGAGCAGTACTTC. It translates to CASSLEPGGHEQYF.